The 3 T cell receptor beta chains in this list originate from one sample, sequenced in a study of blood T cell repertoires in COVID-19. Sequenced by immunoSEQ multiplex PCR; TCRdb stores in-frame clones only, minus some. This sample has approximately 150,000 clones, with around 81% found just once. Sequencing used peripheral blood. The receptors stem from a man aged 65-85 years with active or convalescent COVID-19.

The rearrangement uses TRBV10-2 and TRBJ2-1; no clear D. Germline values: CDR1 WSHSY, CDR2 SAAADI. The CDR3 has 15 residues. V was clipped by 0 bases and J by 8 bases, with 14 bases between them. CDR3 nucleotides: TGCGCCAGCAGTGAGTCAAAATATAGTGGGCATGAGCAGTTCTTC. Amino acids: CASSESKYSGHEQFF.

This clone turned up a few times. The V gene is TRBV24-1, the J gene TRBJ2-2; maybe TRBD1 (6 bases). The V end was cut by 5 bases, the J end by 7 bases, with 13 bases between. The CDR3 consists of 14 residues. In germline, CDR1 is KGHDR, CDR2 SFDVKD. CDR3 residues: CATSAQGSSGELFF. CDR3 in DNA: TGTGCCACCAGTGCGCAGGGGAGCAGCGGGGAGCTGTTTTTT.

This clone was detected once. The chain joins TRBV24-1 to TRBJ2-2; D ambiguous. Trimming took off 0 bases at V and 1 base at J, with 14 bases between the two ends. Germline V gene data show CDR1 as KGHDR and CDR2 as SFDVKD. This CDR3 spans 18 amino acids. CDR3 nucleotides: TGTGCCACCAGTGATTTGCCCCGGTTTGAGCGGAACACCGGGGAGCTGTTTTTT. As protein: CATSDLPRFERNTGELFF.